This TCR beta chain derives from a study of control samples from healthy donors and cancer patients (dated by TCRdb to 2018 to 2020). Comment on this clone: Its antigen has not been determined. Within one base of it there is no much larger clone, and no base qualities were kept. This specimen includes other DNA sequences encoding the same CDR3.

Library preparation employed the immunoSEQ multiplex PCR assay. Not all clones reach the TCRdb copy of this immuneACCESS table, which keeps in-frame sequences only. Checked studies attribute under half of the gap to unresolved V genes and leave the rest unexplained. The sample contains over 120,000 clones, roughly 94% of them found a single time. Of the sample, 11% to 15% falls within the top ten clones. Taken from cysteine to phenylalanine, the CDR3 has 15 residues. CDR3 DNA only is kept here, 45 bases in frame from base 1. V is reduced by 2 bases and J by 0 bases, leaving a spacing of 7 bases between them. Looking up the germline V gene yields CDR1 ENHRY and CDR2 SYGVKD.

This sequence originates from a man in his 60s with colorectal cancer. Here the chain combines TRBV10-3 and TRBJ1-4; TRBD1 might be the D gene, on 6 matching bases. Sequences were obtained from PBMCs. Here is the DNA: TGTGCCATCAGTGAGGGGGGCGCAACTAATGAAAAACTGTTTTTT. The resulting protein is CAISEGGATNEKLFF.